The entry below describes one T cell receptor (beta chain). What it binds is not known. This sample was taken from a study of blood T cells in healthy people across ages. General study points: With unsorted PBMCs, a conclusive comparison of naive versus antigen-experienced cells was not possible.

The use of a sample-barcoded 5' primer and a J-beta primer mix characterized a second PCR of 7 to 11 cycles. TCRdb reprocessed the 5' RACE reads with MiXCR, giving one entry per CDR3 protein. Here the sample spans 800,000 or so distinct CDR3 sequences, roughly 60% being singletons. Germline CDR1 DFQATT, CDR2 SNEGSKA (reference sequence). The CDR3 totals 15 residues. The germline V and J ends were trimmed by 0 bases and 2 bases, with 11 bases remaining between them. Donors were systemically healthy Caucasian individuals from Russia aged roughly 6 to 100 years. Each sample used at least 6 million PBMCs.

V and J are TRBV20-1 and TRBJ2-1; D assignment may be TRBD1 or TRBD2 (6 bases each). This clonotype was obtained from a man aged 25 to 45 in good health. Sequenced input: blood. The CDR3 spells CSARDVGGPYNEQFF. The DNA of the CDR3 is TGCAGTGCTAGAGATGTAGGGGGGCCCTACAATGAGCAGTTCTTC.